The TCR beta chain under discussion was sequenced for a study of graft-versus-host responses after intestinal transplantation. For this clone: Its cognate antigen is unknown.

General observations from the study: An association linked early post-transplant HvG declines with peak circulating GvH clone levels.

Here immunoSEQ multiplex PCR was the method, and the copy in TCRdb shows in-frame clones only, minus some. Counted here are roughly 60,000 clones, 91% occurring once; the ten biggest clones make up 2.5% to 3%. This CDR3 is built from 17 residues. Losses at the gene ends were 0 bases for V and 3 bases for J; bases not matched to a gene: 6. Germline V gene lookup returns CDR1 MNHEY and CDR2 SMNVEV (reference sequence). This TCR derives from a human patient who received an intestinal transplant, so some T cells may come from the graft donor. The sample here was PBMCs, taken less than 130 days after intestinal transplantation. The V and J genes are TRBV27 and TRBJ2-7; 12 nucleotides match TRBD1. CDR3: CASSLSPGTGGFYEQYF. The CDR3 DNA follows: TGTGCCAGCAGTTTATCCCCCGGGACAGGGGGCTTCTACGAGCAGTACTTC.